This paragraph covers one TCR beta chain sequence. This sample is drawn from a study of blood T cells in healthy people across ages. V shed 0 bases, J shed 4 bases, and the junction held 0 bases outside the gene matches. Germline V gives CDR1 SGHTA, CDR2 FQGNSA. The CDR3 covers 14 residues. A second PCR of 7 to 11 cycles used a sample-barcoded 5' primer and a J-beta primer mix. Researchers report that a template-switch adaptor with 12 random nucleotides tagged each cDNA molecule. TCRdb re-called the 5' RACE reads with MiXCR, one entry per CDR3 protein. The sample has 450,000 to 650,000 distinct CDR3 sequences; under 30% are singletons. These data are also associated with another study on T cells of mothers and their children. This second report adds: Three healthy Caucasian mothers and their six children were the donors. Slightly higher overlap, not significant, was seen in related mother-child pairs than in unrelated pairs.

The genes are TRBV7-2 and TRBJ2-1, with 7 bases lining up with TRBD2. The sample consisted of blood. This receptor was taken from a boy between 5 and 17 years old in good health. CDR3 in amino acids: CASSLARGYNEQFF. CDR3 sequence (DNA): TGTGCCAGCAGCTTAGCGCGGGGGTACAATGAGCAGTTCTTC.